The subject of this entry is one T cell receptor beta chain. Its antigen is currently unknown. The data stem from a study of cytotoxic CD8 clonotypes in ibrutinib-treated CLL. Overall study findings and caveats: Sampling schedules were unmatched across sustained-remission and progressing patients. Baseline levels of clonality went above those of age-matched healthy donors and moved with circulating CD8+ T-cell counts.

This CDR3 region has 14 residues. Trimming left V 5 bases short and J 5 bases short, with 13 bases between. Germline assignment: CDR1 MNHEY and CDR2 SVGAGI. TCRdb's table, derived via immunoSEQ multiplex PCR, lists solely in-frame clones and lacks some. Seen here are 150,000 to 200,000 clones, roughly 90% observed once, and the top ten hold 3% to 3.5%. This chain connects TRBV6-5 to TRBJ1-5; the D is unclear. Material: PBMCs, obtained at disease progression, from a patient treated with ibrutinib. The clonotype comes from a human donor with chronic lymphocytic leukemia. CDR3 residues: CASSPRLSYQPQHF. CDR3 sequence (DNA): TGTGCCAGCAGTCCCCGGCTTAGTTATCAGCCCCAGCATTTT.